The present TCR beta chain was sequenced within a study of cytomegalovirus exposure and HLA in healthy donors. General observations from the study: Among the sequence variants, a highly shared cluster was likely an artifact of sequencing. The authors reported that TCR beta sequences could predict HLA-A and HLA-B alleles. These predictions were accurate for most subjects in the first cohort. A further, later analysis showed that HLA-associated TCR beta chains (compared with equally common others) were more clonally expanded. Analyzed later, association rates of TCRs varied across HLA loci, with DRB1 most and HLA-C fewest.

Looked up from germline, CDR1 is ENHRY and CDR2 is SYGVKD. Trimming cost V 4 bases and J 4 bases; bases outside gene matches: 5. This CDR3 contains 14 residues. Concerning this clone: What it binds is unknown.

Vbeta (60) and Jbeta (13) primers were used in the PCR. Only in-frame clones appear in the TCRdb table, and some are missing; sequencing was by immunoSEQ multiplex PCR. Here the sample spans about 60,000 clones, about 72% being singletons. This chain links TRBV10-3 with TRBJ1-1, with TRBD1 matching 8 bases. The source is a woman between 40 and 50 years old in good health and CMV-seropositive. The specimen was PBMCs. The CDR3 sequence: CAISATGVGTEAFF. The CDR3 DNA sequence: TGTGCCATCAGTGCGACAGGGGTGGGCACTGAAGCTTTCTTT.